Listed here are 17 T cell receptor beta chains from one sample, sequenced in a study of blood T cell repertoires in COVID-19. The repertoire was sequenced with immunoSEQ multiplex PCR; TCRdb's copy has only in-frame clones and lacks some. The sample carries about 320,000 clones, more than 90% recorded once. Sample: PBMCs or T cells enriched from blood (not recorded which). Receptor source: a woman between 25 and 40 years old who had been exposed to COVID-19.

The V call is TRBV25-1, the J call TRBJ2-7; D possibly corresponds to TRBD1 (5 bases). V was cut by 1 base and J by 5 bases, with 15 bases left in between. Germline V CDR1 and CDR2: MGHDK, SYGVNS. CDR3 length: 15 amino acids. CDR3 loop: CASSESGRGIDEQYF. CDR3 DNA: TGTGCCAGCAGTGAATCTGGAAGGGGCATCGACGAGCAGTACTTC.

The rearrangement links TRBV5-6 to TRBJ2-2; tentative D call: TRBD1 (6 bases). Trimming pared 4 bases from V and 4 bases from J, leaving 14 bases between. Germline CDR1 reads SGHDT; CDR2 reads YYEEEE. CDR3 size: 15 residues. CDR3 sequence (DNA): TGTGCCAGCAGCACAGGGCCAGGGTTCACCGGGGAGCTGTTTTTT. Encoded protein: CASSTGPGFTGELFF.

V is TRBV5-4 and J is TRBJ1-1; no definite D call. Trimming removed 4 bases at V and 4 bases at J, with 17 bases between. The CDR3 covers 15 residues. Germline values: CDR1 SGHNT, CDR2 YYREEE (reference sequence). Here the CDR3 reads CASSPGGGLGTEAFF. The DNA for the CDR3 is TGTGCCAGCAGCCCCGGAGGAGGTTTGGGCACTGAAGCTTTCTTT.

V and J are TRBV19 and TRBJ1-2; no clear D. V dropped 4 bases and J dropped 6 bases, with 15 bases sitting between them. Looked up from germline, CDR1 is LNHDA and CDR2 is SQIVND (reference sequence). The CDR3 has 14 residues. Here the CDR3 DNA reads TGTGCCAGTAGTACGACGCAAGGGCGGGATGGCTACACCTTC. Its protein is CASSTTQGRDGYTF. Full variable domain (missing parts from reference TRBV19 and TRBJ1-2): DGGITQSPKYLFRKEGQNVTLSCEQNLNHDAMYWYRQDPGQGLRLIYYSQIVNDFQKGDIAEGYSVSREKKESFPLTVTSAQKNPTAFYLCASSTTQGRDGYTFGSGTRLTVV.

This CDR3 is CSVDLPGNGYTF. Here the CDR3 DNA reads TGCAGCGTTGATCTCCCAGGGAATGGCTACACCTTC. V is TRBV29-1 and J is TRBJ1-2, with D perhaps TRBD1 (5 bases). This CDR3 is built from 12 residues. The germline CDR1 and CDR2 sequences are SQVTM and ANQGSEA. V was pared by 3 bases and J by 6 bases, with 11 bases between.

The chain employs TRBV27 and TRBJ1-2, with D perhaps matching TRBD1 (5 bases). The V gene lost 5 bases and the J gene lost 3 bases, with 10 bases spanning the gap. CDR1 MNHEY and CDR2 SMNVEV come from the germline V gene (reference sequence). The CDR3 contains 13 residues. In nucleotides, the CDR3 is TGTGCCAGCAGTAGACAGAGCTACTATGGCTACACCTTC. It is translated as CASSRQSYYGYTF.

The chain recombines TRBV7-2 with TRBJ2-7; D might be TRBD1 (5 bases). The V gene lost 2 bases and the J gene lost 2 bases, with 16 bases spanning the gap. The CDR3 contains 16 residues. Germline assignment: CDR1 SGHTA and CDR2 FQGNSA. The CDR3 DNA sequence: TGTGCCAGCAGCTTATTTCATATTGCAGGGACCTACGAGCAGTACTTC. Its translation: CASSLFHIAGTYEQYF. Full variable domain (rest looked up from reference TRBV7-2 and TRBJ2-7): GAGVSQSPSNKVTEKGKDVELRCDPISGHTALYWYRQSLGQGLEFLIYFQGNSAPDKSGLPSDRFSAERTGGSVSTLTIQRTQQEDSAVYLCASSLFHIAGTYEQYFGPGTRLTVT.

This clone has just a few counts. The CDR3: CASSRYSYEQYF. The CDR3 region has the DNA TGTGCCAGCAGCCGCTACTCCTACGAGCAGTACTTC. The chain has TRBV3-1 (or the pseudogene TRBV3-2) and TRBJ2-7; D remains ambiguous. Trimming left V 4 bases short and J 0 bases short, with 4 bases between. The CDR3 has 12 residues. Germline loops: CDR1 LGHDT, CDR2 YNNKEL (reference sequence).

The chain has TRBV9 and TRBJ1-2; TRBD1 matches 7 bases. J lost 7 bases, V lost 2 bases, and 8 bases had no gene match. The germline gives CDR1 SGDLS, CDR2 YYNGEE. The CDR3 length is 14 residues. The CDR3 nucleotides are TGTGCCAGCAGCGTTCCTACAGGGGACCGTGGCTACACCTTC. It translates to CASSVPTGDRGYTF.

V is TRBV4-2 and J is TRBJ1-4; 9 positions match TRBD1. The trim removed 0 bases at V and 6 bases at J, leaving 8 bases unmatched. CDR1 and CDR2 from the germline V gene are LGHNA and YNFKEQ. The CDR3 has 17 amino acids. Here the CDR3 DNA reads TGTGCCAGCAGCCAAGATCGTCGGGACAGGGTGCATGAAAAACTGTTTTTT. It encodes CASSQDRRDRVHEKLFF.

V and J are TRBV18 and TRBJ2-5; possibly TRBD2 for D (6 bases). Germline values: CDR1 KGHSH, CDR2 LQKENI. With 3 bases removed from V and 5 bases from J, the gap between germline ends came to 13 bases. This CDR3 spans 14 amino acids. The DNA for the CDR3 is TGTGCCAGCTCACCGACGGGGGAAGGGGAGACCCAGTACTTC. Its translation: CASSPTGEGETQYF.

V is TRBV10-3 and J is TRBJ2-1; 8 nucleotides match TRBD1. The CDR3 has 16 residues. Germline V gene data show CDR1 as ENHRY and CDR2 as SYGVKD. J lost 4 bases, V lost 3 bases, and 8 bases had no gene match. CDR3 region: CAISDAPGQVYNEQFF. CDR3 nucleotides: TGTGCCATCAGTGATGCTCCGGGACAGGTTTACAATGAGCAGTTCTTC.

The chain carries TRBV6-1 and TRBJ2-3; perhaps TRBD2 as D (5 bases). V lost 2 bases and J 2 bases, leaving 11 bases between the germline ends. The CDR3 loop spans 15 amino acids. Germline V lookup: CDR1 MNHNS, CDR2 SASEGT. CDR3 sequence: CASSEWARATDTQYF. CDR3 nucleotide sequence: TGTGCCAGCAGTGAATGGGCGAGGGCCACAGATACGCAGTATTTT.

This chain connects TRBV5-5 to TRBJ2-3; 13 nucleotides line up with TRBD2. The J segment lost 2 bases and the V segment lost 7 bases, leaving 16 bases of the junction unmatched. Per the germline V gene, CDR1 is SGHKS and CDR2 is YYEKEE (reference sequence). The length of the CDR3 is 19 residues. The CDR3 loop is CASGEPGLAGLRYTDTQYF. CDR3 bases: TGTGCCAGCGGTGAACCGGGACTAGCGGGGCTTCGATACACAGATACGCAGTATTTT.

The chain combines TRBV9 with TRBJ1-3; 9 bases are shared with TRBD1. CDR3 length equals 16 residues. CDR1 SGDLS and CDR2 YYNGEE come from the germline V gene. With V trimmed by 2 bases and J by 2 bases, 5 bases remained unmatched. CDR3 sequence reads: CASSVTGTGTGNTIYF. In DNA form, the CDR3 reads TGTGCCAGCAGCGTTACCGGGACAGGGACTGGAAACACCATATATTTT.

The rearrangement uses TRBV5-1 and TRBJ1-1; D gene ambiguous. V gave up 5 bases and J gave up 1 base, with 18 bases separating them. Germline CDR1 is SGHRS and CDR2 is YFSETQ. This CDR3 spans 16 amino acids. CDR3 DNA: TGCGCCAGCAGGTACGACGGAGACCCTCGGAACACTGAAGCTTTCTTT. Its protein product is CASRYDGDPRNTEAFF.

The V gene is TRBV19, the J gene TRBJ2-7; a weak D match, TRBD1 (5 bases). CDR3 length: 19 amino acids. Trimming took 6 bases from V and 2 from J, leaving 29 bases between them. Per germline, CDR1 LNHDA and CDR2 SQIVND (reference sequence). The CDR3 DNA is TGTGCCAGTAGCCCACTCATTTATCGAGACAGAGGTAGGACCTACGAGCAGTACTTC. Translated: CASSPLIYRDRGRTYEQYF.